This T cell receptor (beta chain) was sequenced in a study of blood T cell repertoires in COVID-19 (dated by TCRdb to about 2020). Regarding the research as a whole: The collaborator samples originated in the United States, Italy and Spain and spanned the acute and convalescent phases of COVID-19. Samples were obtained from the ongoing ImmuneRACE study (first 160 participants) and from some 1,300 subjects provided by 6 global collaborators. The material from the prospective study consisted of cDNA or gDNA derived from T cells, B-cell-depleted T cells, or PBMCs. Deeply sampled blood TCRbeta repertoires from subjects exposed to, actively infected with, or recovered from COVID-19 were included in the dataset. Nearly every sample came with metadata listing a de-identified subject ID, COVID-19 status, age in years and sex. HLA class I and class II types, where available, came from metadata supplied by the sample provider rather than from assay-based typing. A freely available public database, intended as a resource for researchers studying the immune response to SARS-CoV-2, is where the repertoires were released.

The immunoSEQ Assay, a bias-controlled multiplex PCR, was used to amplify TCRbeta CDR3 regions from genomic DNA. In the paper's pipeline: The number of nucleated cells in each sample was estimated from the amplification of reference gene primers within the assay. To quantify the absolute abundance of each unique TCRbeta CDR3 rearrangement, sequence reads were collapsed and filtered. For each sample, productive Simpson clonality was calculated as the square root of Simpson's diversity index across productive rearrangements. The clones in this table, taken by TCRdb from immuneACCESS, are in-frame only. Not every clone is retained; where verified, under half of the shortfall comes from an unresolved V gene, and the cause of the rest is unknown. V and J calls and clone size are given by that table; D and trimming were obtained from the DNA. The sample yields roughly 380,000 clones; roughly 80% were counted once. 0.85% to 1.2% of the sample comes from the top ten.

A word on this clone: There is no known antigen for this receptor. Per-base quality was not reported, and no clone a single base away is much larger than it.

From the germline V gene, CDR1 is MDHEN and CDR2 is SYDVKM. From the cysteine through the phenylalanine, the CDR3 covers 15 amino acids. Only CDR3 DNA remains: 45 bases, in frame from the first base. Unmatched junction bases come to 8, with V trimmed by 6 bases and J by 1 base. Beyond this particular receptor, the publication reports: How much clinical and demographic metadata was included differed by source and by participant, and the metadata was provided uncurated.

The collaborating institutions used their own protocols to collect whole blood in K2EDTA tubes. For TCRbeta analysis, collaborators shipped samples as frozen whole blood, isolated PBMCs, or DNA extracted from either of those sample types. The sequence came from a human donor with acute or convalescent COVID-19. The donor label of this sample is uncertain. The chain links TRBV28 with TRBJ1-1; TRBD1 lines up with 7 middle nucleotides. Input material: peripheral blood. The DNA sequence is as follows: TGTGCCAGCAGCAGCCGGACAGGTAGGAACACTGAAGCTTTCTTT. Translation gives CASSSRTGRNTEAFF.